The T cell receptor beta chain under discussion was sequenced for a study of CD8+ T cells in alopecia areata. At the level of the study: Treated patients received oral tofacitinib, 5 to 10 mg twice daily. Points from the study as a whole: For baseline CD8+ expansion, any link to response stays uncertain with one nonresponder.

V lost 2 bases to trimming and J lost 1 base, with 5 bases between them. The CDR3 has 13 amino acids. Germline CDR1 and CDR2: SNHLY and FYNNEI. Reverse transcription of extracted RNA yielded cDNA, which provided the sequencing template. Using immunoSEQ multiplex PCR, the repertoire was profiled, and TCRdb retains in-frame clones only, with some absent. The sample shows some 240,000 clones, 50% to 70% of them seen only once. Stated treatment: oral pan-JAK inhibitor, 5-10 mg twice daily. Alopecia areata patients gave lesional scalp punch biopsies and peripheral blood samples. As for this clone: Antigen: not known.

The rearrangement links TRBV2 to TRBJ1-1; no definite D call. This sequence originates from a human donor with alopecia areata. Sequences were derived from CD4+ T cells sorted from blood, sampled at week 4, from a patient treated with tofacitinib. CDR3 nucleotides: TGTGCCAGCAGTGAAAGAAAGAACACTGAAGCTTTCTTT. It encodes CASSERKNTEAFF.